These 10 T cell receptor beta chains share one sample of origin, sequenced in a study of T cell repertoires in cytomegalovirus infection. From the reads, TCRdb called clonotypes with MiXCR, one entry per CDR3 protein. In the table there are around 450,000 distinct CDR3 sequences, approximately 31% of which are singletons. Material for sequencing was PBMCs. The receptor source for this set is a human donor in good health (CMV status not recorded). Some clones in this sample may be carry-over from other donors' samples.

This clonotype turned up a few times. V usage is TRBV5-1 and J usage is TRBJ1-6, with D unresolved. Per germline, CDR1 SGHRS and CDR2 YFSETQ. The CDR3 totals 14 residues. V was shortened by 4 bases and J by 7 bases, with 12 bases between the two germline ends. The CDR3 protein is CASSTDGANSPLHF. CDR3 DNA sequence: TGCGCCAGCAGCACGGACGGAGCGAATTCACCCCTCCACTTT.

This chain joins TRBV6-5 and TRBJ2-7, with D tentatively TRBD1 or TRBD2 (5 bases each). The germline CDR1 and CDR2 sequences are MNHEY and SVGAGI. The V end lost 4 bases, the J end lost 2 bases, and 15 bases lay between the germline ends. The CDR3 loop spans 15 amino acids. The CDR3 region has the DNA TGTGCCAGCAGTTTCCTCCGGGACGACCCCTACGAGCAGTACTTC. This sequence encodes CASSFLRDDPYEQYF.

V is TRBV7-2 and J is TRBJ1-5; D perhaps matches TRBD1 (5 bases). Germline values: CDR1 SGHTA, CDR2 FQGNSA. V was pared by 3 bases and J by 6 bases, with 18 bases between. The CDR3 consists of 16 residues. The CDR3 loop is CASSLRWGGVGQPQHF. The CDR3 DNA is TGTGCCAGCAGCTTGAGGTGGGGAGGGGTAGGTCAGCCCCAGCATTTT.

The chain joins TRBV28 to TRBJ1-1; the D is unclear. The CDR3 totals 15 residues. Per germline, CDR1 MDHEN and CDR2 SYDVKM. V was clipped by 5 bases and J by 3 bases, with 16 bases between them. CDR3 protein: CASSPPRVWDTEAFF. DNA of the CDR3: TGTGCCAGCAGTCCCCCAAGGGTGTGGGACACTGAAGCTTTCTTT.

The chain carries TRBV6-2 or TRBV6-3 and TRBJ2-1, with 8 nucleotides matching TRBD2. The CDR3 is 16 amino acids. The trim removed 0 bases at V and 6 bases at J, leaving 7 bases unmatched. CDR1 is MNHEY and CDR2 is SVGEGT in the germline V gene. CDR3 nucleotide sequence: TGTGCCAGCAGTTACTCGTCGGGGGGGACGGCCAATGAGCAGTTCTTC. Its translation: CASSYSSGGTANEQFF.

The sample holds one count of this clonotype. The V gene is TRBV9, the J gene TRBJ2-3; D is possibly TRBD2 (6 bases). Germline V gene sequence: CDR1 SGDLS, CDR2 YYNGEE. The length of the CDR3 is 15 residues. V was shortened by 3 bases and J by 1 base, with 12 bases between the two germline ends. The DNA of the CDR3 is TGTGCCAGCAGCGGACAGTGGGGGGGCACAGATACGCAGTATTTT. Amino acid sequence: CASSGQWGGTDTQYF.

This clonotype was recorded a few times. The chain has TRBV20-1 and TRBJ1-1, with 7 bases matching TRBD1. Germline values: CDR1 DFQATT, CDR2 SNEGSKA (reference sequence). Germline trimming cut 4 bases from V and 0 bases from J; bases unmatched to any gene: 5. The CDR3 covers 14 residues. The CDR3 protein is CSATRGGMNTEAFF. Written as DNA, the CDR3 is TGCAGTGCTACCAGGGGGGGTATGAACACTGAAGCTTTCTTT.

The chain uses TRBV5-6 and TRBJ2-7, with D unclear. This CDR3 has 15 residues. Germline V gene data show CDR1 as SGHDT and CDR2 as YYEEEE. The V end lost 0 bases, the J end lost 3 bases, and 13 bases lay between the germline ends. CDR3 sequence (DNA): TGTGCCAGCAGCTTGGCCGGAACAGAGAGCTACGAGCAGTACTTC. Translating it yields CASSLAGTESYEQYF.

With regard to this clonotype: An end of the junction differs from the germline gene, which may be a read error. The V gene is TRBV7-6, the J gene TRBJ2-5; 7 positions agree with TRBD1. Germline-derived CDR1 and CDR2 are SGHVS and FNYEAQ. The CDR3 spans 14 residues. This chain's CDR3 is CTSSQRTGLETQYF. The CDR3 bases are TGTACCAGCAGCCAGAGGACAGGTCTGGAGACCCAGTACTTC. Full variable domain (outside the CDR3, taken from reference TRBV7-6 and TRBJ2-5): GAGVSQSPRYKVTKRGQDVALRCDPISGHVSLYWYRQALGQGPEFLTYFNYEAQQDKSGLPNDRFSAERPEGSISTLTIQRTEQRDSAMYRCTSSQRTGLETQYFGPGTRLLVL.

This clonotype was recorded at least ten times. This chain joins TRBV19 and TRBJ1-5; no reliable D call. The V gene lost 3 bases and the J gene lost 4 bases, with 13 bases spanning the gap. Looked up from germline, CDR1 is LNHDA and CDR2 is SQIVND (reference sequence). The CDR3 has 15 residues. The CDR3 DNA sequence: TGTGCCAGTAGTATTTTGAGTCATACAAATCAGCCCCAGCATTTT. Amino acid sequence: CASSILSHTNQPQHF.